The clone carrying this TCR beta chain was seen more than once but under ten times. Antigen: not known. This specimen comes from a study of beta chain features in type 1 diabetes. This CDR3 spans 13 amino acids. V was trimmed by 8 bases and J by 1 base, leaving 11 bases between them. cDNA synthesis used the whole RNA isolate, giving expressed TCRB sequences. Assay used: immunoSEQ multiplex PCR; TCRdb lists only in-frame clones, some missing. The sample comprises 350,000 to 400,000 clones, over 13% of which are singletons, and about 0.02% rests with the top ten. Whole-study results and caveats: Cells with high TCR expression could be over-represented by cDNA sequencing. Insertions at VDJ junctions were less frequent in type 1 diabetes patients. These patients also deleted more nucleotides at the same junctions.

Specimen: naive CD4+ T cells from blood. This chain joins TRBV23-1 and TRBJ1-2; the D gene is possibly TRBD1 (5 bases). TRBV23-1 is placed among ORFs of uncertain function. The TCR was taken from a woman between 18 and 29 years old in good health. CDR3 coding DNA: TGCGCCAGCGTACCGGGACTTAACTATGGCTACACCTTC. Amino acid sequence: CASVPGLNYGYTF.